This is a list of T cell receptor beta chains from one sample in a study of identifying expanded T cells in peripheral blood. The data were produced by immunoSEQ multiplex PCR, yet TCRdb's version contains in-frame clones alone and is incomplete. This table has under 130,000 clones, approximately 90% appearing once. The specimen was blood. These receptors all stem from a person between 18 and 75 years old in good health. The CDR3 runs from the conserved cysteine through the conserved F or W. A D gene is named only where the DNA matches it firmly. Not every row has a clone size; where given, it reads once, few, many or a size class.

d_call	v_call	j_call	clone_size	cdr3_nt	cdr3_aa
NA	TRBV6-5	TRBJ1-6	NA	TGTGCCAGCAGAATTACCGGGCCCAATAATTCACCCCTCCACTTT	CASRITGPNNSPLHF
NA	TRBV7-2	TRBJ2-5	NA	TGTGCCAGCAGCTTAAGGCGGACACCGGACAAAGAGACCCAGTACTTC	CASSLRRTPDKETQYF
NA	TRBV5-1	TRBJ1-1	NA	TGCGCCAGCAGCTTGGGGGCAGGGAGCACTGAAGCTTTCTTT	CASSLGAGSTEAFF
TRBD1	TRBV4-2	TRBJ1-4	NA	TGTGCCAGCAGCCAAGAGGGACAGGGTTTTGAAAAACTGTTTTTT	CASSQEGQGFEKLFF
NA	TRBV5-5	TRBJ1-4	NA	TGTGCCAGCAGCTTGGATATTGGTAATGAAAAACTGTTTTTT	CASSLDIGNEKLFF
NA	TRBV10-3	TRBJ2-5	NA	TGTGCCATCAGTGATTCGGCTAGTGAGACCCAGTACTTC	CAISDSASETQYF
NA	TRBV6-1	TRBJ1-6	NA	TGTGCCCACACCTCCAGCCCCGGCCGATCACCCCTCCACTTT	CAHTSSPGRSPLHF
NA	TRBV5-1	TRBJ2-1	NA	TGCGCCAGCAGATATTCCCCAGGGGTTCTCGGCAATGAGCAGTTCTTC	CASRYSPGVLGNEQFF
NA	TRBV27	TRBJ1-1	NA	TGTGCCAGCAGTTTATCCACAGTGCCCCCCGGGAACACTGAAGCTTTCTTT	CASSLSTVPPGNTEAFF
NA	TRBV28	TRBJ1-2	NA	TGTGCCAGTCATCCCGGGACATCGAATTTTGGTCGGCTCTATGGCTACACCTTC	CASHPGTSNFGRLYGYTF
TRBD1	TRBV5-1	TRBJ2-5	NA	TGCGCCAGCAGCCACGGACAGGGGGAAAAGACCCAGTACTTC	CASSHGQGEKTQYF
NA	TRBV5-7	TRBJ2-3	once	TGTGCCAGCAGCTTGGAGGTTCGGGAGAAAAGCACAGATACGCAGTATTTT	CASSLEVREKSTDTQYF
TRBD1	TRBV5-5	TRBJ1-6	few	TGTGCCAGCAGCTGGGGACAGGTGGATTCACCCCTCCACTTT	CASSWGQVDSPLHF
NA	TRBV7-6	TRBJ1-1	NA	TGTGCCAGCAGCTTCGGGGGGCATGGAAACACTGAAGCTTTCTTT	CASSFGGHGNTEAFF
NA	TRBV14	TRBJ2-5	NA	TGTGCCAGCAGCCATCCGGCGGGAGAGACCCAGTACTTC	CASSHPAGETQYF